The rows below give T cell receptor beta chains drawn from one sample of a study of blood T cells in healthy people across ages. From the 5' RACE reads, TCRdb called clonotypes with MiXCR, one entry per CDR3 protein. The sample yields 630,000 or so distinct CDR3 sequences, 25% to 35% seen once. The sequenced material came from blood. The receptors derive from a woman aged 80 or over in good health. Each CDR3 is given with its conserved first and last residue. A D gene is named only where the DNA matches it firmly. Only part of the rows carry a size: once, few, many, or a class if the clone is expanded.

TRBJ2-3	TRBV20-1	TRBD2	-	CSARPPGRTSGTDTQYF	TGCAGTGCTAGGCCCCCGGGAAGGACTAGCGGCACAGATACGCAGTATTTT
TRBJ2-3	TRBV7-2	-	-	CASSPRRGTTDTQYF	TGTGCCAGCAGCCCCCGCCGTGGGACCACAGATACGCAGTATTTT
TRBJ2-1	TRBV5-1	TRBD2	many	CASSSVAGEYNEQFF	TGCGCCAGCAGCTCGGTAGCGGGGGAATACAATGAGCAGTTCTTC
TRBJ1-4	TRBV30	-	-	CAWSVTVGELFF	TGTGCCTGGAGTGTAACCGTAGGGGAACTGTTTTTT
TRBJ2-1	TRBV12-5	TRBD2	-	CASGLAPGLAGGYNEQFF	TGTGCTAGTGGTTTGGCGCCCGGACTAGCGGGGGGATACAATGAGCAGTTCTTC
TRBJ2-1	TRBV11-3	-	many	CASSLGGRHEQFF	TGTGCCAGCAGTTTAGGGGGGCGGCATGAGCAGTTCTTC
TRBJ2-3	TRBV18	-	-	CASSPAILDTQYF	TGTGCCAGCTCACCCGCGATTTTGGATACGCAGTATTTT
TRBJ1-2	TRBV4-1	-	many	CASSQVERNNYGYTF	TGCGCCAGCAGCCAAGTGGAGAGAAATAACTATGGCTACACCTTC
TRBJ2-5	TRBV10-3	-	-	CAVSERGAGGETQYF	TGCGCCGTCAGTGAGCGGGGAGCAGGGGGTGAGACCCAGTACTTC
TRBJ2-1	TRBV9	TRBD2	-	CASSPPLILAGGRPSSYNEQFF	TGTGCCAGCAGCCCCCCCCTTATACTAGCGGGGGGTCGACCCAGCTCCTACAATGAGCAGTTCTTC
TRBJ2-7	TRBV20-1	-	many	CSARPRGAYEQYF	TGCAGTGCTAGACCCCGAGGTGCCTACGAGCAGTACTTC
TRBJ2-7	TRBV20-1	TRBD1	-	CSARDQGQGANEQYF	TGCAGTGCTAGAGATCAAGGACAGGGGGCCAACGAGCAGTACTTC
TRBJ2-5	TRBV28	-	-	CASSPRGLQEAQYF	TGTGCCAGCAGCCCTCGGGGGTTACAAGAGGCCCAGTACTTC
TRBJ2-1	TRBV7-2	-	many	CASSLQASRGSYNEQFF	TGTGCCAGCAGCTTACAGGCCTCCCGCGGCTCCTACAATGAGCAGTTCTTC
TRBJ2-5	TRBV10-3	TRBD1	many	CAISETLDRGIETQYF	TGTGCCATCAGTGAGACCTTGGACAGGGGAATAGAGACCCAGTACTTC
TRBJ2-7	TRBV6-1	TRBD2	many	CASSVGTSGPYEQYF	TGTGCCAGCAGTGTCGGGACTAGCGGTCCCTACGAGCAGTACTTC
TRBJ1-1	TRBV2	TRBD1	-	CATFIGTANTEAFF	TGTGCCACCTTCATAGGGACAGCGAACACTGAAGCTTTCTTT
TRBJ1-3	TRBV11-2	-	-	CASSAGARLYF	TGTGCCAGCAGCGCCGGGGCCCGGCTATATTTT
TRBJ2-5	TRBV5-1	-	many	CASSLRISAGKETQYF	TGCGCCAGCAGCTTGCGTATTTCGGCAGGGAAAGAGACCCAGTACTTC
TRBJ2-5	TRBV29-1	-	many	CSVGQVQGETQYF	TGCAGCGTTGGACAGGTCCAGGGGGAGACCCAGTACTTC